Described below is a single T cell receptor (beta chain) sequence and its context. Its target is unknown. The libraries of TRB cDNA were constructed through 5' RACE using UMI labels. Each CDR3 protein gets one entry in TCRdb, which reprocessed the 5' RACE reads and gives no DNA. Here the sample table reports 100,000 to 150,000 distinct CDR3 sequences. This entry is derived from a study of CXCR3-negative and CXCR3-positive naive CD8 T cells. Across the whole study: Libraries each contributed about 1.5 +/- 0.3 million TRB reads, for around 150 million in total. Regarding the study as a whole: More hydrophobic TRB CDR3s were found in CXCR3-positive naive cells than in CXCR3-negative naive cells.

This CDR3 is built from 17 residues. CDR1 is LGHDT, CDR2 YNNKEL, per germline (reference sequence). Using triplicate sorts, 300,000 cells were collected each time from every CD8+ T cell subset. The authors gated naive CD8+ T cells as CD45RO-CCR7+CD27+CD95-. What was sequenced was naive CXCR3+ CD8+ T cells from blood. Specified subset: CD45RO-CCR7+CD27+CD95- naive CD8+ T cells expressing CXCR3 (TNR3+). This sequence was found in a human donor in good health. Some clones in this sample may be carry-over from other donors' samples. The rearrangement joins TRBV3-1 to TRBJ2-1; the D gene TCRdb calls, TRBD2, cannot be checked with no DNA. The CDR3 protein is CASSQHTSGGAFNEQFF.